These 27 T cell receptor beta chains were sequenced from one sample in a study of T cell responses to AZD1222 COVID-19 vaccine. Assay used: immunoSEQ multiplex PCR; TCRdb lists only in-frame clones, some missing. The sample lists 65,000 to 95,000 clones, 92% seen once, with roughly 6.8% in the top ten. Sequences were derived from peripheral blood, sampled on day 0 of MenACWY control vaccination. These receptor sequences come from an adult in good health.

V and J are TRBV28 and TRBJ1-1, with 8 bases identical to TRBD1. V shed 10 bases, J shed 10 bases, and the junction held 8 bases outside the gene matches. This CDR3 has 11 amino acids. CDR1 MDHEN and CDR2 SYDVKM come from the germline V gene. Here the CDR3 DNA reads TGTGCCACCGGACAGGGACTTAGAGCTTTCTTT. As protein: CATGQGLRAFF.

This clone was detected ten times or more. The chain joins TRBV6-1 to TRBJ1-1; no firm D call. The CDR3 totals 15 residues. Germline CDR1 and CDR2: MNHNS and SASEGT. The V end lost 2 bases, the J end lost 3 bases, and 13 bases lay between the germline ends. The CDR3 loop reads CASSENGDRDTEAFF. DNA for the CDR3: TGTGCCAGCAGTGAAAACGGAGATCGGGACACTGAAGCTTTCTTT.

Here the CDR3 DNA reads TGTGCCAGCAGCCGGGGGCTCGGGGAGACCCAGTACTTC. This translates into CASSRGLGETQYF. The genes are TRBV7-2 and TRBJ2-5, with D possibly being TRBD1 or TRBD2 (6 bases each). The germline V and J ends were trimmed by 5 bases and 5 bases, with 12 bases remaining between them. Germline values: CDR1 SGHTA, CDR2 FQGNSA. This CDR3 has 13 amino acids.

The CDR3 DNA follows: TGTGCCAGCAGCTTGGGACGGCTCCACCAAGAGACCCAGTACTTC. As protein: CASSLGRLHQETQYF. This chain uses TRBV3-1 (or the pseudogene TRBV3-2) with TRBJ2-5, with D perhaps TRBD1 or TRBD2 (5 bases each). Trimming removed 5 bases from V and 0 bases from J, with 13 bases in between. Germline V CDR1 and CDR2: LGHDT, YNNKEL (reference sequence). This CDR3 region has 15 residues.

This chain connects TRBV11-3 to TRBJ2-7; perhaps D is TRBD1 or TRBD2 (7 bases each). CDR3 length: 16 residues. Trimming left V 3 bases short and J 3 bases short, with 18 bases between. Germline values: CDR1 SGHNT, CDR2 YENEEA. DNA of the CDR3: TGTGCCAGCAGCTTTAGGGGGGGGACAGATCACTACGAGCAGTACTTC. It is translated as CASSFRGGTDHYEQYF.

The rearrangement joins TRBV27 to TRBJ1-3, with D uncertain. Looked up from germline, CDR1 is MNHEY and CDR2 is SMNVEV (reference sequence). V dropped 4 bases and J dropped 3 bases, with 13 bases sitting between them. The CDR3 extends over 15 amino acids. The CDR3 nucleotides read TGTGCCAGCAGTTCGATGGGATTCGGTGGAAACACCATATATTTT. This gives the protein CASSSMGFGGNTIYF.

CDR3 coding DNA: TGTGCCAGCAGCTTAGGCGGGAGTTCGTACAATGAGCAGTTCTTC. Protein: CASSLGGSSYNEQFF. V gene TRBV11-3 combines with J gene TRBJ2-1; 7 nucleotides align to TRBD2. CDR1 SGHNT and CDR2 YENEEA come from the germline V gene. The CDR3 runs to 15 residues. Trimming at V came to 1 base and at J to 4 bases, leaving 4 bases not matched to a gene.

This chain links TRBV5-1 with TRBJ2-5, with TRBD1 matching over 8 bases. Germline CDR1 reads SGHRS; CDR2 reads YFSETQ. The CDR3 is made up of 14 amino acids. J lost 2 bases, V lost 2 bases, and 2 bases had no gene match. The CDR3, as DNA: TGCGCCAGCAGCTTCGGACAGGGTCAAGAGACCCAGTACTTC. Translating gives CASSFGQGQETQYF.

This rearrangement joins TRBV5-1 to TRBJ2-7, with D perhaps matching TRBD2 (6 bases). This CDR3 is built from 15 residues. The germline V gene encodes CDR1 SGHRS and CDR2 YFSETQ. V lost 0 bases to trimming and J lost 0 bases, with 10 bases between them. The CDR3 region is CASSLEGRFSYEQYF. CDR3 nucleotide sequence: TGCGCCAGCAGCTTGGAGGGGAGGTTCTCCTACGAGCAGTACTTC. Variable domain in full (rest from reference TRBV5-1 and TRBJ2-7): KAGVTQTPRYLIKTRGQQVTLSCSPISGHRSVSWYQQTPGQGLQFLFEYFSETQRNKGNFPGRFSGRQFSNSRSEMNVSTLELGDSALYLCASSLEGRFSYEQYFGPGTRLTVT.

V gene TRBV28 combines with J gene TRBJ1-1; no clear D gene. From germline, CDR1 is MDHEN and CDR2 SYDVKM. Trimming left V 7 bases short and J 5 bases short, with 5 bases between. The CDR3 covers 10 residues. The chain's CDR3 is CASMETEAFF. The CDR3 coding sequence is TGTGCCAGCATGGAAACTGAAGCTTTCTTT.

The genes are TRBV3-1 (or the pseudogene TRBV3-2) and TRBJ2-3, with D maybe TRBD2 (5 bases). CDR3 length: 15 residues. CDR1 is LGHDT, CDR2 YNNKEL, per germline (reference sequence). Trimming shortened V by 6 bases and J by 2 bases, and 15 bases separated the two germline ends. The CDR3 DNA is TGTGCCAGCAGGGAAGGTATACTAGTCACAGATACGCAGTATTTT. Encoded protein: CASREGILVTDTQYF.

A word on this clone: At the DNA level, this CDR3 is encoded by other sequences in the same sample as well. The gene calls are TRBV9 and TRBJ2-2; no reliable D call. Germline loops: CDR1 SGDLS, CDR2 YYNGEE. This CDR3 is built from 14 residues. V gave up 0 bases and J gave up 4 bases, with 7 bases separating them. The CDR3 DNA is TGTGCCAGCAGCGTAGGGCGGCCCACCGGGGAGCTGTTTTTT. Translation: CASSVGRPTGELFF.

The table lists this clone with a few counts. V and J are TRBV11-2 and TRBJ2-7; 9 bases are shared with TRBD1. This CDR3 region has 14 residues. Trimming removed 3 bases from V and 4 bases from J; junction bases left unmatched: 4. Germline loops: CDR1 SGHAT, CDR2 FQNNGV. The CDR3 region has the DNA TGTGCCAGCAGCTTTGGGACAGGGCTGTACGAGCAGTACTTC. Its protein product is CASSFGTGLYEQYF.

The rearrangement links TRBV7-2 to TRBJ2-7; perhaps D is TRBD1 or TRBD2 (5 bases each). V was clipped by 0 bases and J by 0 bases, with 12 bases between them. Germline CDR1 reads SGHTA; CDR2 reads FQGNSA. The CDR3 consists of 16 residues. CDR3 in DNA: TGTGCCAGCAGCTTAGCTGGGGACGCTAGCTCCTACGAGCAGTACTTC. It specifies CASSLAGDASSYEQYF.

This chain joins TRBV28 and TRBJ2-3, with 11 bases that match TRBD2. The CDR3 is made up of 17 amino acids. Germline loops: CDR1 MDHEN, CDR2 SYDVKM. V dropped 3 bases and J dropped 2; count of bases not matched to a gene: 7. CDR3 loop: CASSFGTSGSNTDTQYF. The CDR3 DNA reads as TGTGCCAGCAGTTTTGGGACTAGCGGATCTAACACAGATACGCAGTATTTT.

CDR3: CASSKTGLSYEQYF. DNA for the CDR3: TGTGCCAGTAGTAAGACAGGCCTCTCCTACGAGCAGTACTTC. The chain recombines TRBV19 with TRBJ2-7, with D tentatively TRBD1 (6 bases). CDR1 and CDR2 (germline): LNHDA, SQIVND (reference sequence). CDR3 length equals 14 residues. V shed 4 bases and J shed 0 bases, with 10 bases lying between them. The whole variable domain, filled in from reference TRBV19 and TRBJ2-7, reads DGGITQSPKYLFRKEGQNVTLSCEQNLNHDAMYWYRQDPGQGLRLIYYSQIVNDFQKGDIAEGYSVSREKKESFPLTVTSAQKNPTAFYLCASSKTGLSYEQYFGPGTRLTVT.

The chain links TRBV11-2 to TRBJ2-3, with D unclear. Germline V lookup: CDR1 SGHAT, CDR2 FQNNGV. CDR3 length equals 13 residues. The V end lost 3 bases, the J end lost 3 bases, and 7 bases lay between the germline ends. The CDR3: CASSFAETDTQYF. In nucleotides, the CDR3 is TGTGCCAGCAGCTTTGCGGAAACAGATACGCAGTATTTT.

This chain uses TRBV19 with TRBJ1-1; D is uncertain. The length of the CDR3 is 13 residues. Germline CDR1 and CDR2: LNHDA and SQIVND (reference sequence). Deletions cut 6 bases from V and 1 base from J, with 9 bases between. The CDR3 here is CASRAGGNTEAFF. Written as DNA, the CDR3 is TGTGCCAGTAGAGCGGGTGGGAACACTGAAGCTTTCTTT.

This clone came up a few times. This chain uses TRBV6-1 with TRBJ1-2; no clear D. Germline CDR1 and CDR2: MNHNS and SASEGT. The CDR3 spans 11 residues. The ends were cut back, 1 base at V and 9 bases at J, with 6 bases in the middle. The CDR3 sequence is CASSEVERYTF. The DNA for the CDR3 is TGTGCCAGCAGTGAAGTGGAGCGCTACACCTTC.

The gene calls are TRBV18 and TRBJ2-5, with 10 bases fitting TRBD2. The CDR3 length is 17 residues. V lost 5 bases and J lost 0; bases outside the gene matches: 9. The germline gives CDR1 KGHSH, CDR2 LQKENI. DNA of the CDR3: TGTGCCAGCTCAAATTTACCCGGACTAGCGGACCAAGAGACCCAGTACTTC. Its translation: CASSNLPGLADQETQYF.

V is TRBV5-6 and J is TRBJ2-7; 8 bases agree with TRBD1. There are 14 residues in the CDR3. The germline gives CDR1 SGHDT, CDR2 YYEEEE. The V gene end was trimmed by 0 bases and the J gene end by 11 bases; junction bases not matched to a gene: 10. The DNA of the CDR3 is TGTGCCAGCAGCTTGGTCAAATTGGGACAGGCCAAGTACTTC. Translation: CASSLVKLGQAKYF.

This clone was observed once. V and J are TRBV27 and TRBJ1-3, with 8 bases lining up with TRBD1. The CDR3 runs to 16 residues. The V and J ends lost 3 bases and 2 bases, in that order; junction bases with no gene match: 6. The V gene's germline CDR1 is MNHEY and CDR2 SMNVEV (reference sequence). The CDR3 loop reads CASSFSGTGTGNTIYF. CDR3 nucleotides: TGTGCCAGCAGTTTTTCCGGGACAGGCACTGGAAACACCATATATTTT.

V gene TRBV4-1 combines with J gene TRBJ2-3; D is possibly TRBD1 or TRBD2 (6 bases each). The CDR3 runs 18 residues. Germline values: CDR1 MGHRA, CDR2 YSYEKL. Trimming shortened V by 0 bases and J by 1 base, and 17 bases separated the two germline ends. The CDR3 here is CASSQDQGSGRRTDTQYF. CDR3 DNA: TGCGCCAGCAGCCAAGATCAGGGGAGCGGGCGCCGCACAGATACGCAGTATTTT.

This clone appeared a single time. CDR3 loop: CASSTTGLKGVPYEQYF. As DNA, the CDR3 is TGTGCCAGTAGTACCACAGGGCTAAAGGGGGTACCCTACGAGCAGTACTTC. V and J are TRBV19 and TRBJ2-7, with a possible D match to TRBD1 (6 bases). This CDR3 has 17 residues. With 4 bases removed from V and 2 bases from J, the gap between germline ends came to 21 bases. The germline V gene encodes CDR1 LNHDA and CDR2 SQIVND (reference sequence).

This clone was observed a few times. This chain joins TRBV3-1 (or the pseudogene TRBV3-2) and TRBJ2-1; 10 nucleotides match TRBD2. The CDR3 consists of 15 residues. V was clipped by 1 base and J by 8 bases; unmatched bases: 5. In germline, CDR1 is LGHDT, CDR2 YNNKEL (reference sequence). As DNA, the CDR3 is TGTGCCAGCAGCCAAGGCTCTAGCGGGGGCTATGAGCAGTTCTTC. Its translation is CASSQGSSGGYEQFF.

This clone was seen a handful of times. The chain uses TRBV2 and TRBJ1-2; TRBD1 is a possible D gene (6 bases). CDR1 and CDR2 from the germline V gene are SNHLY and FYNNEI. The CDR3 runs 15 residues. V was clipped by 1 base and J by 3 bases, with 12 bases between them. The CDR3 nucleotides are TGTGCCAGCAGTGAAGGGACAGAGGTAGACTATGGCTACACCTTC. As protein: CASSEGTEVDYGYTF.

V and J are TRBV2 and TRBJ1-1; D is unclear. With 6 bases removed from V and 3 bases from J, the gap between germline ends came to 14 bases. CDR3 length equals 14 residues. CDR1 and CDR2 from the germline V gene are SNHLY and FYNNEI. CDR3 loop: CASSGPWLDTEAFF. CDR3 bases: TGTGCCAGCAGCGGGCCCTGGTTGGACACTGAAGCTTTCTTT.